This TCR beta chain derives from a study of blood T cell repertoires in COVID-19 (TCRdb year 2020). About the full investigation: The collaborator samples originated in the United States, Italy and Spain and spanned the acute and convalescent phases of COVID-19. The prospective study material was composed of cDNA or gDNA derived from T cells, B-cell-depleted T cells, or PBMCs. Deeply sampled blood TCRbeta repertoires from subjects exposed to, actively infected with, or recovered from COVID-19 were included in the dataset. The repertoires were released in a freely available public database meant as a resource for research on the immune response to SARS-CoV-2. Samples came from the ongoing ImmuneRACE study (first 160 participants) plus 1,254 subjects from 6 global collaborators. A de-identified subject ID, COVID-19 status, age in years and sex were almost always included in the sample metadata. Where available, HLA class I and class II types were obtained from metadata supplied by the sample provider rather than from assay-based typing.

TCRbeta CDR3 regions were amplified from genomic DNA using the immunoSEQ Assay, a bias-controlled multiplex PCR. The paper's processing steps were these. Nucleated cell counts per sample were estimated from amplification of reference gene primers within the assay. To quantify the absolute abundance of each unique TCRbeta CDR3 rearrangement, sequence reads were collapsed and filtered. For each sample, productive Simpson clonality was calculated as the square root of Simpson's diversity index across productive rearrangements. In its TCRdb copy, this immuneACCESS table keeps in-frame sequences only and misses some clones. Where compared with another copy, unresolved V genes explain less than half of these, and the others have no known cause. D and trimming were read from the DNA, whereas the V and J calls and clone size are those reported in that table. Across this sample there are approximately 120,000 clones, with roughly 86% seen only once. The ten biggest clones cover approximately 5% of the sample.

V trim: 1 base; J trim: 2 bases; unmatched bases: 10. The CDR3, cysteine through phenylalanine, is 18 amino acids long. Only the CDR3 region is kept as DNA, spanning 54 bases read in frame from base 1. Reading the germline V gene gives CDR1 SGHTA and CDR2 FQGNSA. For this clone: This receptor's antigen is unknown. No clone much larger than this one lies a single base away; base qualities are absent.

The collaborating institutions used their own protocols to collect whole blood in K2EDTA tubes. Collaborator samples were shipped for TCRbeta analysis as frozen whole blood, isolated PBMCs, or DNA extracted from either sample type. Overall study results and their limits: Clinical and demographic metadata were provided uncurated, with the amount varying by source and participant.

This clonotype was sampled from a human donor in a cohort sampled during active COVID-19. The sample comprised peripheral blood. This sequence uses TRBV7-2 and TRBJ2-4; 8 bases in between match TRBD1. The DNA sequence is given as TGTGCCAGCAGCTTAGGTATTCCAGGGGGCACATCCAAAAACATTCAGTACTTC. Translated, it reads CASSLGIPGGTSKNIQYF.